The 22 T cell receptor beta chains below were found in one sample sequenced in a study of cytomegalovirus exposure and HLA in healthy donors. The PCR ran on 60 Vbeta and 13 Jbeta primers. The repertoire was sequenced with immunoSEQ multiplex PCR; TCRdb's copy has only in-frame clones and lacks some. Found here are about 120,000 clones, roughly 82% of them singletons; the top ten hold roughly 5.2%. The source material was PBMCs. All receptors derive from a man in his late teens or twenties in good health and CMV-seropositive.

The V call is TRBV14, the J call TRBJ1-1; tentatively, D is TRBD1 (5 bases). V was cut by 1 base and J by 6 bases, with 12 bases left in between. The CDR3 is 14 amino acids. CDR1 and CDR2 from the germline V gene are SGHDN and FVKESK. The CDR3 sequence is CASSQVGGSAEAFF. CDR3 sequence (DNA): TGTGCCAGCAGCCAAGTGGGGGGGTCCGCTGAAGCTTTCTTT.

The CDR3, as DNA: TGTGCCATTCCACGGGGGTACACTGAAGCTTTCTTT. This sequence encodes CAIPRGYTEAFF. The chain uses TRBV14 and TRBJ1-1; D possibly corresponds to TRBD1 (5 bases). Trimming pared 10 bases from V and 3 bases from J, leaving 12 bases between. The CDR3 runs 12 residues. CDR1 SGHDN and CDR2 FVKESK come from the germline V gene.

This clone is a singleton in its sample. The V call is TRBV18, the J call TRBJ1-1; D is perhaps TRBD1 (5 bases). Trimming pared 0 bases from V and 4 bases from J, leaving 15 bases between. The CDR3 is 16 residues long. Germline V gives CDR1 KGHSH, CDR2 LQKENI. The CDR3 nucleotides read TGTGCCAGCTCACCACCGGGCAAGGCCGGGGGCACTGAAGCTTTCTTT. Amino acid sequence: CASSPPGKAGGTEAFF.

The V and J genes are TRBV2 and TRBJ2-7; 11 bases line up with TRBD2. V lost 10 bases to trimming and J lost 2 bases; unmatched junction nucleotides: 13. CDR3 length: 16 amino acids. Germline-derived CDR1 and CDR2 are SNHLY and FYNNEI. The CDR3 here is CATEAATSGKTYEQYF. The CDR3 DNA is TGTGCCACCGAAGCCGCGACTAGCGGGAAAACCTACGAGCAGTACTTC.

The J gene is TRBJ2-2, the V gene TRBV9; TRBD2 matches at 11 bases. The length of the CDR3 is 17 residues. Unmatched junction bases numbered 4, after V lost 3 bases and J lost 0 bases. Germline CDR1 and CDR2: SGDLS and YYNGEE. CDR3 in amino acids: CASSDPSGGPNTGELFF. The CDR3 DNA reads as TGTGCCAGCAGCGACCCTAGCGGGGGGCCGAACACCGGGGAGCTGTTTTTT.

The chain joins TRBV11-3 to TRBJ2-2, with TRBD2 as a possible D gene (6 bases). Germline-derived CDR1 and CDR2 are SGHNT and YENEEA. CDR3 size: 14 residues. V lost 3 bases and J lost 8, with 13 bases in between. CDR3 sequence (DNA): TGTGCCAGCAGCTTCGGACGGGAGAAAGGGGAGCTGTTTTTT. It is translated as CASSFGREKGELFF. Supplemented by reference TRBV11-3 and TRBJ2-2, the full variable domain reads EAGVVQSPRYKIIEKKQPVAFWCNPISGHNTLYWYLQNLGQGPELLIRYENEEAVDDSQLPKDRFSAERLKGVDSTLKIQPAELGDSAVYLCASSFGREKGELFFGEGSRLTVL.

V gene TRBV2 combines with J gene TRBJ2-5; 9 bases align to TRBD1. The J call may be wrong; the DNA end is better matched by TRBJ2-7. There are 14 residues in the CDR3. Germline V lookup: CDR1 SNHLY, CDR2 FYNNEI. The CDR3 loop reads CASTTGQGPYEQYF. In DNA form, the CDR3 reads TGTGCCAGCACCACCGGACAGGGGCCCTACGAGCAGTACTTC.

This chain joins TRBV2 and TRBJ1-1; D is unclear. The CDR3 sequence is 15 residues long. V was trimmed by 0 bases and J by 5 bases, leaving 13 bases between them. The germline V gene encodes CDR1 SNHLY and CDR2 FYNNEI. CDR3 sequence: CASSEALAGETEAFF. The DNA for the CDR3 is TGTGCCAGCAGTGAAGCCCTCGCGGGAGAGACTGAAGCTTTCTTT.

This chain uses TRBV27 with TRBJ2-7, with 7 bases lining up with TRBD2. Germline CDR1 MNHEY, CDR2 SMNVEV (reference sequence). The CDR3 has 16 residues. V shed 6 bases, J shed 4 bases, and the junction held 15 bases outside the gene matches. This CDR3 is CASSSNGRAGRYEQYF. CDR3 sequence (DNA): TGTGCCAGCAGCTCAAATGGGAGGGCCGGGAGGTACGAGCAGTACTTC.

This clone was detected only a few times. A junction end diverges from the germline sequence, so it may reflect a read error. The same CDR3 also results from other DNA sequences found in this sample. CDR3 residues: CASSQDSRGPYYGYTF. CDR3 sequence (DNA): TGCGCCAGCAGCCAAGATTCCAGGGGGCCATACTATGGCTACACCTTC. The chain uses TRBV7-9 and TRBJ1-2, with TRBD1 matching 8 bases. The CDR3 loop spans 16 amino acids. Germline CDR1 SEHNR, CDR2 FQNEAQ (reference sequence).

The gene calls are TRBV9 and TRBJ1-1; D possibly corresponds to TRBD1 (6 bases). Trimming cost V 0 bases and J 5 bases, with 8 bases left between them. This CDR3 spans 13 amino acids. Germline CDR1 is SGDLS and CDR2 is YYNGEE. CDR3 nucleotide sequence: TGTGCCAGCAGCGTAGAAAGGGGGACTGAAGCTTTCTTT. This encodes CASSVERGTEAFF.

The rearrangement links TRBV4-1 to TRBJ1-1; D call uncertain. Trimming left V 1 base short and J 0 bases short, with 9 bases between. The CDR3 length is 15 residues. Germline lookup yields CDR1 MGHRA and CDR2 YSYEKL. Here the CDR3 reads CASSQVREMNTEAFF. The CDR3 coding sequence is TGCGCCAGCAGCCAAGTGCGGGAAATGAACACTGAAGCTTTCTTT.

This clone was found a few times. The chain joins TRBV5-4 to TRBJ2-5; D may be TRBD1 (6 bases). The CDR3 extends over 15 amino acids. Trimming removed 0 bases from V and 3 bases from J, with 12 bases in between. The germline CDR1 and CDR2 sequences are SGHNT and YYREEE (reference sequence). The CDR3 spells CASSLEGTREETQYF. As DNA, the CDR3 is TGTGCCAGCAGCTTGGAAGGGACAAGGGAAGAGACCCAGTACTTC.

This rearrangement joins TRBV5-1 to TRBJ2-7; 10 bases line up with TRBD2. CDR1 and CDR2 (germline): SGHRS, YFSETQ. The CDR3 contains 16 residues. The ends lost 0 bases at V and 0 bases at J; junction bases unmatched: 3. The CDR3 DNA reads TGCGCCAGCAGCTTGGCCTCTAGCGGGAGCTCCTACGAGCAGTACTTC. Residues: CASSLASSGSSYEQYF.

The chain links TRBV5-6 to TRBJ1-2; D is perhaps TRBD1 (5 bases). The CDR3 totals 14 residues. V was clipped by 0 bases and J by 2 bases, with 8 bases between them. Germline CDR1 reads SGHDT; CDR2 reads YYEEEE. This CDR3 reads CASSLEGINYGYTF. In DNA, the CDR3 is TGTGCCAGCAGCTTGGAGGGGATCAACTATGGCTACACCTTC. The whole variable domain, remainder taken from reference TRBV5-6 and TRBJ1-2, is DAGVTQSPTHLIKTRGQQVTLRCSPKSGHDTVSWYQQALGQGPQFIFQYYEEEERQRGNFPDRFSGHQFPNYSSELNVNALLLGDSALYLCASSLEGINYGYTFGSGTRLTVV.

This clone was picked up a small number of times. The chain carries TRBV5-6 and TRBJ2-7, with TRBD2 matching over 7 bases. Germline trimming cut 4 bases from V and 3 bases from J; bases unmatched to any gene: 4. In germline, CDR1 is SGHDT, CDR2 YYEEEE. This CDR3 has 13 amino acids. The CDR3 loop is CASSLTSYYEQYF. The CDR3 DNA reads TGTGCCAGCAGCCTGACTAGCTACTACGAGCAGTACTTC.

The V gene is TRBV6-5, the J gene TRBJ1-5; TRBD1 is a possible D gene (5 bases). Germline CDR1 and CDR2: MNHEY and SVGAGI. V was trimmed by 6 bases and J by 5 bases, leaving 11 bases between them. CDR3 length equals 13 residues. The CDR3 DNA reads TGTGCCAGCAGGTCAGGGTTTCATCAGCCCCAGCATTTT. This sequence encodes CASRSGFHQPQHF.

CDR3 in DNA: TGCGCCAGCAGCTTGCCCGCAAGGGGTGGATACGAGCAGTACTTC. Amino acid sequence: CASSLPARGGYEQYF. V usage is TRBV5-1 and J usage is TRBJ2-5; the D gene is possibly TRBD1 (5 bases). Judging by the DNA end, TRBJ2-7 fits better; the J call may be wrong. Germline-derived CDR1 and CDR2 are SGHRS and YFSETQ. This CDR3 has 15 amino acids.

This rearrangement joins TRBV4-1 to TRBJ2-6; D unclear. The germline gives CDR1 MGHRA, CDR2 YSYEKL. V was pared by 4 bases and J by 0 bases, with 7 bases between. The CDR3 runs to 15 residues. CDR3 region: CASSPYSSGANVLTF. As DNA, the CDR3 is TGCGCCAGCAGCCCATACAGCTCTGGGGCCAACGTCCTGACTTTC.

The chain couples TRBV19 to TRBJ2-1; TRBD2 is a possible D gene (5 bases). Between the trimmed V and J ends, which lost 10 bases and 0 bases, there was a span of 25 bases. This CDR3 contains 18 residues. Germline assignment: CDR1 LNHDA and CDR2 SQIVND (reference sequence). CDR3 coding DNA: TGTGCCACCCCCGAGAGAGACTACTTTCTTTACTCCTACAATGAGCAGTTCTTC. This codes for CATPERDYFLYSYNEQFF.

The gene calls are TRBV29-1 and TRBJ2-1, with 10 bases lining up with TRBD2. Per germline, CDR1 SQVTM and CDR2 ANQGSEA. Trimming took 6 bases from V and 4 from J; bases not matched to a gene: 18. CDR3 length equals 18 residues. The DNA of the CDR3 is TGCAGCGTCCGTAGGGAGCGGGGGGGCCGGGGACTATACAATGAGCAGTTCTTC. Translating gives CSVRRERGGRGLYNEQFF.

The V and J genes are TRBV9 and TRBJ1-4; weak D call: TRBD1 (5 bases). CDR3 length: 14 amino acids. Germline CDR1 SGDLS, CDR2 YYNGEE. V lost 3 bases to trimming and J lost 8 bases, with 14 bases between them. The CDR3 protein is CASSATVSGEKLFF. CDR3 nucleotides: TGTGCCAGCAGCGCGACAGTCTCCGGAGAAAAACTGTTTTTT.